Listed below are T cell receptor beta chains from one sample, sequenced in a study of OX40 agonist ivuxolimab in advanced cancers. Profiled with immunoSEQ multiplex PCR; TCRdb holds only in-frame clones, not every one. The sample consists of roughly 20,000 clones, around four fifths of them appearing once. Sequenced here: CD4+ or CD8+ T cells sorted from blood, sampled in a trial of the OX40 agonist ivuxolimab. The receptor set was obtained from an adult with an advanced solid tumor such as melanoma, head and neck, liver or kidney cancer. Each CDR3 is given with its conserved first and last residue. A D gene is named only where the DNA matches it firmly. Clone size is shown for a subset of rows, as once, few, many or a class of expanded clone.

TGTGCCAGCAGCTTGGAGGGGAGCTCCTACGAGCAGTACTTC CASSLEGSSYEQYF TRBJ2-7 TRBV5-4 14 . .
TGTGCCACCAGCAGTTCGGATTCCAGCTACAATGAGCAGTTCTTC CATSSSDSSYNEQFF TRBJ2-1 TRBV15 15 . .
TGTGCCAGCAGTTTATTTCCTAGCGGCCCCTACGAGCAGTACTTC CASSLFPSGPYEQYF TRBJ2-7 TRBV27 15 TRBD2 once
TGTGCCAGCAGCTTAGAGGGCCCGGGGGGAGATGAGCAGTTCTTC CASSLEGPGGDEQFF TRBJ2-1 TRBV11-3 15 TRBD2 .
TGTGCCAGCAGTTTAGGTACGGTAGGCTACGAGCAGTACTTC CASSLGTVGYEQYF TRBJ2-7 TRBV27 14 . .
TGTGCCTGGAAACAAACAGGACCCAGGGGTAATTCACCCCTCCACTTT CAWKQTGPRGNSPLHF TRBJ1-6 TRBV30 16 . .
TGTGCCAGCAGCGTAGCGGAGGGACTAACTCACACATCTAGCACAGATACGCAGTATTTT CASSVAEGLTHTSSTDTQYF TRBJ2-3 TRBV9 20 TRBD2 .
TGTGCCAGCAGCTCGGGGACTCCTCAAGAGACCCAGTACTTC CASSSGTPQETQYF TRBJ2-5 TRBV7-9 14 . few
TGTGCCAGCAGCTTCGGCTATGAGCAGTTCTTC CASSFGYEQFF TRBJ2-1 TRBV7-8 11 . .
TGTGCCAGCAGTTTAGCGGGAGAAGGACGCGACGAGCAGTACTTC CASSLAGEGRDEQYF TRBJ2-7 TRBV6-5 15 TRBD2 .
TGTGCCAGCAGTTTCCGGGACAGGGTGGGTGAGCAGTTCTTC CASSFRDRVGEQFF TRBJ2-1 TRBV27 14 TRBD1 .
TGTGCCTGGAGTGTCCGGCGACTAGCCAAAAACATTCAGTACTTC CAWSVRRLAKNIQYF TRBJ2-4 TRBV30 15 . .
TGTGCCAGCAGTTTATCGGGACAGTACAATGAGCAGTTCTTC CASSLSGQYNEQFF TRBJ2-1 TRBV27 14 TRBD1 medium-sized
TGCGCCAGCAGCCAATCCGGGACCGGGTCGGACCGTGACGGGCAGTACTTC CASSQSGTGSDRDGQYF TRBJ2-7 TRBV4-1 17 . .
TGTGCCAGCAGCCTCAGAAGACAGGGTGTAGATACGCAGTATTTT CASSLRRQGVDTQYF TRBJ2-3 TRBV7-2 15 TRBD1 .
TGTGCCAGCACCGTGGACGGCGCCCAGTACTTC CASTVDGAQYF TRBJ2-5 TRBV7-9 11 . .
TGCGCCAGCAGCCAAGATTCATTTCCGGGCGAGCAGTTCTTC CASSQDSFPGEQFF TRBJ2-1 TRBV4-1 14 . .
TGTGCCAGCAGGAGGGGGGCTGAAGGAAACACCATATATTTT CASRRGAEGNTIYF TRBJ1-3 TRBV27 14 . once
TGTGCCTGGAGTTTTGGGGGGCAACAGCCCCAGCATTTT CAWSFGGQQPQHF TRBJ1-5 TRBV30 13 . .